This TCR beta chain derives from a study of PD-L1 blockade in urothelial cancer. Study-wide results and limits: Tumor-linked clones in blood grew more by 3 weeks in durable-benefit patients.

There are a few counts of this clone. Its antigen is undetermined. Time point here: pretreatment peripheral blood. Synthetic spike-ins, TCR analog templates, were added into each PCR. Sequencing was performed with immunoSEQ multiplex PCR; in TCRdb, only in-frame clones are kept and a portion is missing. Of about 130,000 clones listed, around 84% are singletons. The V end was cut by 7 bases, the J end by 6 bases, with 12 bases between. CDR1 GTSNPN and CDR2 SVGIG come from the germline V gene (reference sequence). There are 11 residues in the CDR3. The rearrangement joins TRBV30 to TRBJ1-2; D might be TRBD1 (6 bases). The specimen was PBMCs, collected around atezolizumab (anti-PD-L1) treatment. The receptor comes from a man aged 50-59 years with urothelial cancer. CDR3 sequence: CASRGGDGYTF. The DNA of the CDR3 is TGTGCCTCAAGGGGGGGGGATGGCTACACCTTC.